Listed below are T cell receptor beta chains from one sample, sequenced in a study of cytomegalovirus exposure and HLA in healthy donors. Only in-frame clones appear in the TCRdb table, and some are missing; sequencing was by immunoSEQ multiplex PCR. The sample lists about 130,000 clones, around 77% occurring once. Material: PBMCs. The receptors derive from a man under 40 in good health and CMV-seronegative. The CDR3 runs from the conserved cysteine through the conserved F or W. Fields, in order: clone size, J gene, V gene, CDR3 protein. Where a row states a size, it is once, few, many or the class of an expanded clone; other rows omit it.

abundance: .
j_gene: TRBJ1-1
v_gene: TRBV5-6
CDR3aa: CASSLGGAGGSGGAFF

abundance: few
j_gene: TRBJ1-5
v_gene: TRBV2
CDR3aa: CASSPRGGNQPQHF

abundance: .
j_gene: TRBJ2-5
v_gene: TRBV5-6
CDR3aa: CASSPRTGKQETQYF

abundance: .
j_gene: TRBJ1-1
v_gene: TRBV6-5
CDR3aa: CASSYGEWNTEAFF

abundance: .
j_gene: TRBJ1-4
v_gene: TRBV5-1
CDR3aa: CASSLGVQGRNEKLFF

abundance: .
j_gene: TRBJ2-3
v_gene: TRBV6-4
CDR3aa: CASSERTGSFDTQYF

abundance: .
j_gene: TRBJ2-3
v_gene: TRBV5-1
CDR3aa: CASSLGQISTDTQYF

abundance: once
j_gene: TRBJ2-7
v_gene: TRBV19
CDR3aa: CASSIGTGPYEQYF

abundance: .
j_gene: TRBJ2-5
v_gene: TRBV7-6
CDR3aa: CASSLGGLAAQETQYF

abundance: .
j_gene: TRBJ2-7
v_gene: TRBV19
CDR3aa: CASRQGDYEQYF

abundance: few
j_gene: TRBJ2-1
v_gene: TRBV11-1
CDR3aa: CASSLELAGGPQFF

abundance: .
j_gene: TRBJ2-4
v_gene: TRBV7-9
CDR3aa: CASSLETGMKNIQYF

abundance: .
j_gene: TRBJ2-5
v_gene: TRBV5-1
CDR3aa: CASSLVGGWETQYF

abundance: .
j_gene: TRBJ2-1
v_gene: TRBV5-1
CDR3aa: CASSLGIDRDYEQFF

abundance: once
j_gene: TRBJ1-1
v_gene: TRBV5-1
CDR3aa: CASSLGQGVTEAFF

abundance: .
j_gene: TRBJ1-2
v_gene: TRBV10-3
CDR3aa: CAISEMAGGAYGYTF

abundance: .
j_gene: TRBJ2-7
v_gene: TRBV2
CDR3aa: CASSETVTTPSYEQYF

abundance: .
j_gene: TRBJ2-5
v_gene: TRBV28
CDR3aa: CASSLWAQGGETQYF

abundance: .
j_gene: TRBJ2-3
v_gene: TRBV10-3
CDR3aa: CATEREGDTDTQYF

abundance: .
j_gene: TRBJ2-2
v_gene: TRBV5-1
CDR3aa: CASSLLTRASGELFF

abundance: .
j_gene: TRBJ1-2
v_gene: TRBV28
CDR3aa: CASSLSLSRGYGYTF

abundance: .
j_gene: TRBJ1-5
v_gene: TRBV7-9
CDR3aa: CAGGQDNQPQHF

abundance: .
j_gene: TRBJ2-3
v_gene: TRBV6-5
CDR3aa: CASSYVGTASTDTQYF

abundance: .
j_gene: TRBJ1-1
v_gene: TRBV7-9
CDR3aa: CASSLVSGDTEAFF

abundance: .
j_gene: TRBJ2-7
v_gene: TRBV6-1
CDR3aa: CASSGTSASYEQYF

abundance: .
j_gene: TRBJ2-2
v_gene: TRBV28
CDR3aa: CASRWTSGSTGELFF

abundance: .
j_gene: TRBJ1-3
v_gene: TRBV30
CDR3aa: CAWSPTASGNTIYF